This T cell receptor beta chain was profiled in a study of blood T cell repertoires in COVID-19. Across the study: Samples came from the United States, Italy and Spain, spanning acute and convalescent COVID-19.

CDR1 and CDR2 from the germline V gene are SGHTA and FQGNSA. The CDR3 loop spans 14 amino acids. The V gene end was trimmed by 4 bases and the J gene end by 2 bases; junction bases not matched to a gene: 1. The table came from immunoSEQ multiplex PCR; TCRdb's copy has only in-frame clones and leaves some out. The sample lists more than 400,000 clones, 90% occurring once. Participant-given clinical history determined each cohort assignment. The source is a man aged 18 to 30 who had recovered from COVID-19. Sequencing was carried out using PBMCs or T cells enriched from blood (not recorded which). V is TRBV7-2 and J is TRBJ1-2; TRBD1 matches 10 bases. CDR3 loop: CASSSDRGNYGYTF. CDR3 coding DNA: TGTGCCAGCAGCTCGGACAGGGGGAACTATGGCTACACCTTC.